Listed here are 20 T cell receptor beta chains from one sample, sequenced in a study of shared clonotypes between healthy human individuals. Profiled with immunoSEQ multiplex PCR; TCRdb holds only in-frame clones, not every one. In the table there are roughly 2,500,000 clones, approximately 93% of which are singletons. Sequencing used naive CD4+ T cells from PBMCs. Subset specified: CD45RA+ positively selected. These receptors all stem from a man aged 18 to 30 in good health. Some clones in this sample may be carry-over from other donors' samples.

Remarks on this clone: Distinct nucleotide sequences in the sample also encode this CDR3. V gene TRBV7-3 combines with J gene TRBJ2-1, with a weak D call TRBD2 (5 bases). Germline V CDR1 and CDR2: SGHTA, FQGTGA. This CDR3 contains 16 residues. Trimming removed 0 bases from V and 0 bases from J, with 9 bases in between. CDR3 DNA sequence: TGTGCCAGCAGCTTAACTGGTGGGAGCTCCTACAATGAGCAGTTCTTC. Protein: CASSLTGGSSYNEQFF.

This chain joins TRBV29-1 and TRBJ1-2; 8 bases are a match to TRBD1. The trim removed 2 bases at V and 14 bases at J, leaving 7 bases unmatched. The CDR3 extends over 11 amino acids. Per the germline V gene, CDR1 is SQVTM and CDR2 is ANQGSEA. Here the CDR3 reads CSVERTGSHTF. In DNA form, the CDR3 reads TGCAGCGTTGAAAGGACAGGGAGTCATACCTTC. Drawing the rest from reference TRBV29-1 and TRBJ1-2, the complete variable domain is SAVISQKPSRDICQRGTSLTIQCQVDSQVTMMFWYRQQPGQSLTLIATANQGSEATYESGFVIDKFPISRPNLTFSTLTVSNMSPEDSSIYLCSVERTGSHTFGSGTRLTVV.

The chain carries TRBV4-1 and TRBJ2-1; no firm D call. The CDR3 covers 16 residues. Germline CDR1 is MGHRA and CDR2 is YSYEKL. V was cut by 0 bases and J by 3 bases, with 12 bases left in between. The CDR3 is CASSQDLLASYNEQFF. In DNA, the CDR3 is TGCGCCAGCAGCCAAGATCTATTGGCCAGCTACAATGAGCAGTTCTTC.

The chain uses TRBV11-1 and TRBJ2-6, with D maybe TRBD2 (5 bases). Looked up from germline, CDR1 is SGHAT and CDR2 is FQDESV (reference sequence). The V end lost 8 bases, the J end lost 4 bases, and 9 bases lay between the germline ends. The length of the CDR3 is 13 residues. CDR3 nucleotide sequence: TGTGCCAGCGGGCCTAGCGGGGCCAACGTCCTGACTTTC. This encodes CASGPSGANVLTF.

The rearrangement links TRBV7-9 to TRBJ2-1; 9 bases match TRBD2. J was trimmed by 5 bases and V by 5 bases; bases with no gene match: 7. The CDR3 has 15 amino acids. CDR1 is SEHNR, CDR2 FQNEAQ, per germline (reference sequence). CDR3 protein: CASSPAGGRHNEQFF. In nucleotides, the CDR3 is TGTGCCAGCAGCCCCGCGGGGGGGAGACACAATGAGCAGTTCTTC.

The chain carries TRBV5-4 and TRBJ2-1; 12 bases are shared with TRBD2. CDR1 is SGHNT, CDR2 YYREEE, per germline (reference sequence). The CDR3 is made up of 15 amino acids. With V trimmed by 5 bases and J by 9 bases, 9 bases remained unmatched. The CDR3 sequence is CASSKTSGGEGEQFF. The CDR3 DNA sequence: TGTGCCAGCAGTAAGACTAGCGGGGGCGAGGGTGAGCAGTTCTTC.

This chain connects TRBV6-5 to TRBJ2-2, with D possibly being TRBD1 or TRBD2 (5 bases each). The CDR3 loop spans 16 amino acids. CDR1 MNHEY and CDR2 SVGAGI come from the germline V gene. The V and J ends lost 0 bases and 0 bases respectively, with 8 bases between them. The CDR3 region is CASSYSGRPNTGELFF. CDR3 sequence (DNA): TGTGCCAGCAGTTACTCGGGACGGCCGAACACCGGGGAGCTGTTTTTT.

This clone has only one observation. The chain carries TRBV5-1 and TRBJ1-5; TRBD1 aligns across 8 bases. Trimming took 1 base from V and 4 from J; bases not matched to a gene: 7. The CDR3 is made up of 16 amino acids. Per germline, CDR1 SGHRS and CDR2 YFSETQ. The CDR3 DNA sequence: TGCGCCAGCAGCTTGTCAGGGGGCGAGGGTAATCAGCCCCAGCATTTT. This translates into CASSLSGGEGNQPQHF.

This clone was seen just once. V usage is TRBV6-6 and J usage is TRBJ2-7; no firm D call. V was pared by 2 bases and J by 4 bases, with 12 bases between. Germline CDR1 and CDR2: MNHNY and SVGAGI (reference sequence). The CDR3 covers 14 residues. The CDR3, as DNA: TGTGCCAGCAGTTACGGAGCCAGAGAGTACGAGCAGTACTTC. Amino acids: CASSYGAREYEQYF.

V and J are TRBV7-6 and TRBJ1-3; unclear D gene. Germline V CDR1 and CDR2: SGHVS, FNYEAQ. The CDR3 runs 15 residues. Between the trimmed V and J ends, which lost 5 bases and 4 bases, there was a span of 15 bases. CDR3 amino acids: CASSPPGIQGNTIYF. The CDR3, as DNA: TGTGCCAGCAGCCCACCCGGGATTCAAGGAAACACCATATATTTT.

This chain uses TRBV7-2 with TRBJ1-5; D is unresolved. Trimming removed 0 bases from V and 4 bases from J, with 13 bases in between. Germline assignment: CDR1 SGHTA and CDR2 FQGNSA. This CDR3 has 16 amino acids. The CDR3 protein is CASSLARASSNQPQHF. Here the CDR3 DNA reads TGTGCCAGCAGCTTAGCTCGGGCGAGTTCGAATCAGCCCCAGCATTTT.

Regarding this clone: The same CDR3 also results from other DNA sequences found in this sample. V and J are TRBV28 and TRBJ2-7; D remains unclear. This CDR3 spans 13 amino acids. Germline V gene lookup returns CDR1 MDHEN and CDR2 SYDVKM. V lost 3 bases, J lost 0 bases, and 6 bases lay in between. CDR3 DNA sequence: TGTGCCAGCAGTTTGGCCGGCTCCTACGAGCAGTACTTC. Protein: CASSLAGSYEQYF.

This sequence joins TRBV11-2 and TRBJ2-5, with D possibly being TRBD1 or TRBD2 (6 bases each). CDR1 SGHAT and CDR2 FQNNGV come from the germline V gene. The CDR3 loop spans 13 amino acids. Deletions cut 3 bases from V and 5 bases from J, with 10 bases between. The CDR3 sequence: CASSFGGRETQYF. CDR3 sequence (DNA): TGTGCCAGCAGCTTCGGGGGCCGGGAGACCCAGTACTTC.

The CDR3 region is CASSITGNTEAFF. DNA for the CDR3: TGTGCCAGCAGCATTACAGGGAATACTGAAGCTTTCTTT. This sequence joins TRBV7-2 and TRBJ1-1; a possible D gene is TRBD1 (6 bases). Germline values: CDR1 SGHTA, CDR2 FQGNSA. V was trimmed by 5 bases and J by 5 bases, leaving 12 bases between them. The CDR3 contains 13 residues. Variable domain in full (rest from reference TRBV7-2 and TRBJ1-1): GAGVSQSPSNKVTEKGKDVELRCDPISGHTALYWYRQSLGQGLEFLIYFQGNSAPDKSGLPSDRFSAERTGGSVSTLTIQRTQQEDSAVYLCASSITGNTEAFFGQGTRLTVV.

The chain links TRBV19 to TRBJ2-3; D call uncertain. Germline CDR1 reads LNHDA; CDR2 reads SQIVND (reference sequence). The CDR3 runs 12 residues. V was cut by 3 bases and J by 7 bases, with 8 bases left in between. Here the CDR3 DNA reads TGTGCCAGTAGTATCTGGGGTTATACGCAGTATTTT. Protein sequence: CASSIWGYTQYF.

Here the CDR3 reads CASSLAGQPPGGGYTF. In nucleotides, the CDR3 is TGCGCCAGCAGCTTGGCAGGACAGCCCCCCGGGGGCGGCTACACCTTC. The rearrangement uses TRBV5-1 and TRBJ1-2, with D tentatively TRBD1 (6 bases). CDR1 is SGHRS, CDR2 YFSETQ, per germline. Trimming shortened V by 0 bases and J by 8 bases, and 20 bases separated the two germline ends. This CDR3 has 16 amino acids.

This chain joins TRBV7-2 and TRBJ1-5; D is unclear. The germline CDR1 and CDR2 sequences are SGHTA and FQGNSA. Deletions cut 6 bases from V and 0 bases from J, with 12 bases between. The CDR3 length is 15 residues. CDR3 sequence reads: CASSGGLFSNQPQHF. The CDR3 coding sequence is TGTGCCAGCAGTGGAGGGCTCTTTAGCAATCAGCCCCAGCATTTT.

The chain employs TRBV6-1 and TRBJ1-1; 7 positions match TRBD1. Unmatched junction bases numbered 12, after V lost 4 bases and J lost 4 bases. The CDR3 is made up of 16 amino acids. CDR1 and CDR2 (germline): MNHNS, SASEGT. As DNA, the CDR3 is TGTGCCAGCAGTGCTAGACAGGGTAAATTATCCACTGAAGCTTTCTTT. This sequence encodes CASSARQGKLSTEAFF.

The rearrangement joins TRBV2 to TRBJ1-1; D is possibly TRBD1 (6 bases). V dropped 8 bases and J dropped 1 base, with 17 bases sitting between them. CDR3 length equals 15 residues. The germline V gene has CDR1 SNHLY and CDR2 FYNNEI. The CDR3 nucleotides read TGTGCCAGCGCCCAAGGGGGGACACCGAACACTGAAGCTTTCTTT. Its translation: CASAQGGTPNTEAFF.

In its sample, this clone was seen once. Additional DNA sequences in this sample encode the identical CDR3. V usage is TRBV5-1 and J usage is TRBJ2-2; 9 bases fit TRBD1. The CDR3 contains 16 residues. V dropped 2 bases and J dropped 0; count of bases not matched to a gene: 2. CDR1 is SGHRS, CDR2 YFSETQ, per germline. Here the CDR3 DNA reads TGCGCCAGCAGCTTTCGGGACAGGGCGAACACCGGGGAGCTGTTTTTT. Residues: CASSFRDRANTGELFF.